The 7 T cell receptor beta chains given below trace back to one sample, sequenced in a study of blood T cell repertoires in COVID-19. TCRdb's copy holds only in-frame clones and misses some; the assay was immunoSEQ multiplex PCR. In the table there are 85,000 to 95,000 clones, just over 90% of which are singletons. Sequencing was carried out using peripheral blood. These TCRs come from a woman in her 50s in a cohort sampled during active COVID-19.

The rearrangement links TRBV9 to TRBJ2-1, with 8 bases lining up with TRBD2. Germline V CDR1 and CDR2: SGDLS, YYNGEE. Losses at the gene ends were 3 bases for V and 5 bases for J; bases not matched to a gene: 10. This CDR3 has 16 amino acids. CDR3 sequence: CASSAHAGGLDNEQFF. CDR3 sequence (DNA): TGTGCCAGCAGCGCACATGCGGGGGGACTAGACAATGAGCAGTTCTTC. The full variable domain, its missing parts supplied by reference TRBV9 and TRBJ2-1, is DSGVTQTPKHLITATGQRVTLRCSPRSGDLSVYWYQQSLDQGLQFLIQYYNGEERAKGNILERFSAQQFPDLHSELNLSSLELGDSALYFCASSAHAGGLDNEQFFGPGTRLTVL.

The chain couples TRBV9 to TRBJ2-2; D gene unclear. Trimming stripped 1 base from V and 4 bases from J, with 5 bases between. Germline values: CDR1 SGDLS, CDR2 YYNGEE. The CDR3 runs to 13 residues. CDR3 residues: CASSVRSTGELFF. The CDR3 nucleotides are TGTGCCAGCAGCGTACGCAGCACCGGGGAGCTGTTTTTT.

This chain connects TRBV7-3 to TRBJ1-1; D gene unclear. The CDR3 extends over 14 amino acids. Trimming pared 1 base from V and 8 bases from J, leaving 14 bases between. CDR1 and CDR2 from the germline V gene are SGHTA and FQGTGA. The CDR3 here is CASSLNGGGLEAFF. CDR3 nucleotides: TGTGCCAGCAGCTTAAACGGTGGTGGGCTGGAAGCTTTCTTT.

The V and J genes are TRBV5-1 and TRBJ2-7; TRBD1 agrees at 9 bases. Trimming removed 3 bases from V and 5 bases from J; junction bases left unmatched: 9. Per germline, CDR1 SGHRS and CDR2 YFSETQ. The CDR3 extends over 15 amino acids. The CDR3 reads CASSSSGTGINEQYF. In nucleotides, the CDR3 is TGCGCCAGCAGCTCGTCCGGGACAGGGATCAACGAGCAGTACTTC.

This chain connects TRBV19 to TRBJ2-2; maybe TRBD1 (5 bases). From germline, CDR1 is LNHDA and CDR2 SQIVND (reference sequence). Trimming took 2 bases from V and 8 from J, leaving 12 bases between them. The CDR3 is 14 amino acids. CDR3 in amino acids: CASSIQGPTGELFF. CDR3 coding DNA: TGTGCCAGTAGTATACAGGGCCCTACAGGGGAGCTGTTTTTT.

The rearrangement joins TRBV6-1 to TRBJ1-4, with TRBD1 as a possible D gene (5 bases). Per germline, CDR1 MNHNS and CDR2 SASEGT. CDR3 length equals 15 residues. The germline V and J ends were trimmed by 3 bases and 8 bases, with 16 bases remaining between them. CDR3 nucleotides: TGTGCCAGCAGTGACCGACAGTGGCAATTGGAAAAACTGTTTTTT. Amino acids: CASSDRQWQLEKLFF.

CDR3 DNA sequence: TGTGCCAGCAGTTTAGCGACAGAAGGACCCTACGAGCAGTACTTC. Amino acids: CASSLATEGPYEQYF. V gene TRBV27 combines with J gene TRBJ2-7; D might be TRBD1 (5 bases). The CDR3 is made up of 15 amino acids. Germline CDR1 and CDR2: MNHEY and SMNVEV (reference sequence). Trimming cost V 2 bases and J 2 bases, with 13 bases left between them.